This T cell receptor (beta chain) was observed in a study of OX40 agonist ivuxolimab in advanced cancers. The germline V and J ends were trimmed by 7 bases and 0 bases, with 14 bases remaining between them. CDR1 LNHDA and CDR2 SQIVND come from the germline V gene (reference sequence). The CDR3 length is 15 residues. Libraries were prepared by immunoSEQ multiplex PCR; TCRdb keeps only in-frame clonotypes and omits some of them. The sample has over 80,000 clones, more than 75% seen once. This TCR derives from an adult with an advanced solid tumor such as melanoma, head and neck, liver or kidney cancer. The chain joins TRBV19 to TRBJ2-3; tentative D call: TRBD2 (6 bases). The sequencing here drew on CD4+ or CD8+ T cells sorted from blood, taken in a trial of the OX40 agonist ivuxolimab. CDR3 sequence reads: CASKGGMFSTDTQYF. CDR3 nucleotide sequence: TGTGCCAGTAAGGGCGGGATGTTTAGCACAGATACGCAGTATTTT. The full variable domain, completed using reference TRBV19 and TRBJ2-3, is DGGITQSPKYLFRKEGQNVTLSCEQNLNHDAMYWYRQDPGQGLRLIYYSQIVNDFQKGDIAEGYSVSREKKESFPLTVTSAQKNPTAFYLCASKGGMFSTDTQYFGPGTRLTVL.